What follows are 19 T cell receptor beta chains derived from one specimen sequenced in a study of early T cells in non-severe SARS-CoV-2 infection. TCRdb fed the 5' RACE reads into MiXCR, producing one record per CDR3 protein. The sample holds about 33,000 distinct CDR3 sequences, about 5% seen once. Sequencing used whole blood. These receptors originate from an adult who was a healthcare worker with PCR-confirmed SARS-CoV-2 infection or an uninfected control (not recorded which).

This clonotype was observed at least ten times. This chain connects TRBV4-2 to TRBJ1-6, with 7 positions matching TRBD1. The germline V gene encodes CDR1 LGHNA and CDR2 YNFKEQ. Unmatched junction bases numbered 11, after V lost 4 bases and J lost 8 bases. This CDR3 spans 16 amino acids. The chain's CDR3 is CASSLRGGRGDSPLHF. The CDR3 DNA follows: TGTGCCAGCAGCCTCAGGGGGGGCAGGGGTGATTCACCCCTCCACTTT.

This clonotype was recorded at least ten times. The CDR3 DNA sequence: TGTGCCAGCAGTTACTCCGGGACAGCCAACTACGAGCAGTACTTC. It specifies CASSYSGTANYEQYF. The chain links TRBV6-2 or TRBV6-3 to TRBJ2-7; TRBD1 matches at 7 bases. CDR1 is MNHEY, CDR2 SVGEGT, per germline. After removal of 0 bases from V and 3 bases from J, the junction contained 5 bases not matched to a gene. The CDR3 loop spans 15 amino acids.

Only a few counts were recorded for this clonotype. V is TRBV11-3 and J is TRBJ1-3; possible D gene TRBD1, 5 bases. Trimming took 3 bases from V and 4 from J, leaving 10 bases between them. The length of the CDR3 is 14 residues. Per the germline V gene, CDR1 is SGHNT and CDR2 is YENEEA. Here the CDR3 DNA reads TGTGCCAGCAGCTTGGGGGGATACGGAAACACCATATATTTT. Protein: CASSLGGYGNTIYF.

This clonotype was counted ten times or more. The rearrangement links TRBV7-2 to TRBJ2-5, with 8 bases matching TRBD1. V shed 6 bases, J shed 4 bases, and the junction held 7 bases outside the gene matches. The length of the CDR3 is 14 residues. The germline V gene encodes CDR1 SGHTA and CDR2 FQGNSA. The CDR3 is CASRYRGSGETQYF. The DNA of the CDR3 is TGTGCCAGCAGATACAGGGGGTCGGGAGAGACCCAGTACTTC.

This clonotype was seen a handful of times. This chain joins TRBV3-1 and TRBJ2-7; the D gene is possibly TRBD1 (5 bases). CDR3 length equals 14 residues. Trimming pared 2 bases from V and 4 bases from J, leaving 12 bases between. Germline CDR1 is LGHDT and CDR2 is YNNKEL (reference sequence). CDR3 DNA: TGTGCCAGCAGCCAATTTACAGGAGAGTACGAGCAGTACTTC. It translates to CASSQFTGEYEQYF.

The chain carries TRBV5-4 and TRBJ2-3, with 12 nucleotides matching TRBD2. The CDR3 spans 19 residues. Germline CDR1 is SGHNT and CDR2 is YYREEE (reference sequence). The trim removed 0 bases at V and 5 bases at J, leaving 13 bases unmatched. The CDR3 sequence: CASSLDGRTSGGSVDTQYF. The CDR3 nucleotides are TGTGCCAGCAGCTTGGACGGAAGAACTAGCGGGGGGTCGGTAGATACGCAGTATTTT.

A word on this clonotype: A much more abundant neighbour one base away suggests this may be a read error. The V call is TRBV9, the J call TRBJ1-2, with D maybe TRBD1 (6 bases). This CDR3 is built from 18 residues. The germline gives CDR1 SGDLS, CDR2 YYNGEE. The CDR3 protein is CASSVGGLRLGDNYGYSF. The CDR3 coding sequence is TGTGCCAGCAGCGTAGGGGGGCTCAGGCTGGGAGATAACTATGGCTACTCCTTC. Supplemented by reference TRBV9 and TRBJ1-2, the full variable domain reads DSGVTQTPKHLITATGQRVTLRCSPRSGDLSVYWYQQSLDQGLQFLIQYYNGEERAKGNILERFSAQQFPDLHSELNLSSLELGDSALYFCASSVGGLRLGDNYGYSFGSGTRLTVV.

This clonotype showed up just a few times. This rearrangement joins TRBV10-3 to TRBJ2-7, with TRBD1 identical over 8 bases. This CDR3 contains 15 residues. V shed 0 bases and J 6 bases; nucleotides not matched to a gene: 7. Looked up from germline, CDR1 is ENHRY and CDR2 is SYGVKD. CDR3 bases: TGTGCCATCAGTGAGTCGCAGGCAGGGGGCAGCGAGCAGTACTTC. As protein: CAISESQAGGSEQYF.

This clonotype appeared many times. This chain links TRBV11-2 with TRBJ2-3; 9 nucleotides match TRBD2. This CDR3 is 14 amino acids long. Looked up from germline, CDR1 is SGHAT and CDR2 is FQNNGV. The V and J ends lost 5 bases and 6 bases, in that order; junction bases with no gene match: 6. The DNA for the CDR3 is TGTGCCAGCAGCGGCGGGAGGGCCTGGGATACGCAGTATTTT. Residues: CASSGGRAWDTQYF. The variable domain in full, completed from reference TRBV11-2 and TRBJ2-3, reads EAGVAQSPRYKIIEKRQSVAFWCNPISGHATLYWYQQILGQGPKLLIQFQNNGVVDDSQLPKDRFSAERLKGVDSTLKIQPAKLEDSAVYLCASSGGRAWDTQYFGPGTRLTVL.

In this sample, this clonotype turned up many times. This chain uses TRBV9 with TRBJ2-1, with D possibly being TRBD2 (6 bases). The germline gives CDR1 SGDLS, CDR2 YYNGEE. Trimming took 4 bases from V and 4 from J, leaving 18 bases between them. There are 16 residues in the CDR3. The CDR3 here is CASSTRQAGTYNEQFF. CDR3 coding DNA: TGTGCCAGCAGCACCCGGCAGGCGGGGACGTACAATGAGCAGTTCTTC.

This clonotype was observed at least ten times. This chain uses TRBV29-1 with TRBJ2-7; D is perhaps TRBD1 or TRBD2 (5 bases each). The CDR3 length is 12 residues. V was clipped by 3 bases and J by 0 bases, with 6 bases between them. Germline-derived CDR1 and CDR2 are SQVTM and ANQGSEA. CDR3 DNA: TGCAGCGTTGATGGGGGCTCCTACGAGCAGTACTTC. It specifies CSVDGGSYEQYF.

This clonotype occurred a few times. J is TRBJ1-6 and V is TRBV7-9; D remains ambiguous. V was trimmed by 9 bases and J by 7 bases, leaving 13 bases between them. Looked up from germline, CDR1 is SEHNR and CDR2 is FQNEAQ (reference sequence). CDR3 length: 13 amino acids. Written as DNA, the CDR3 is TGTGCCAGTGCCTCATTGGGGAATTCACCCCTCCACTTT. Residues: CASASLGNSPLHF.

This clonotype was observed at least ten times. The chain is built from TRBV19 and TRBJ1-4; 7 bases map to TRBD1. Germline V gene data show CDR1 as LNHDA and CDR2 as SQIVND (reference sequence). The CDR3 covers 14 residues. V trimming: 4 bases; J trimming: 4 bases; junction bases outside the gene matches: 3. Here the CDR3 reads CASSTGGGNEKLFF. CDR3 DNA: TGTGCCAGTAGTACAGGGGGTGGTAATGAAAAACTGTTTTTT.

This clonotype was seen a few times. The chain employs TRBV7-9 and TRBJ1-2; D unresolved. Germline V gene sequence: CDR1 SEHNR, CDR2 FQNEAQ (reference sequence). The CDR3 has 15 residues. The V gene lost 1 base and the J gene lost 7 bases, with 16 bases spanning the gap. The CDR3 here is CASSLGIDVVRGYTF. DNA of the CDR3: TGTGCCAGCAGCTTAGGCATCGATGTCGTCCGTGGCTACACCTTC.

This clonotype was detected many times. The chain joins TRBV5-4 to TRBJ2-1, with 10 bases aligning to TRBD1. The CDR3 runs to 12 residues. Germline V gene lookup returns CDR1 SGHNT and CDR2 YYREEE (reference sequence). V shed 8 bases and J 9 bases; nucleotides not matched to a gene: 5. CDR3 nucleotide sequence: TGTGCCAGTGGACAGGGGGACATTGAGCAGTTCTTC. It codes for CASGQGDIEQFF.

The table lists this clonotype with a few counts. The CDR3 coding sequence is TGTGCCAGCAGACCCCCGGGGGCAAGCACAGATACGCAGTATTTT. Protein: CASRPPGASTDTQYF. The genes are TRBV6-5 and TRBJ2-3; TRBD1 or TRBD2 may be the D gene (6 bases each). Per the germline V gene, CDR1 is MNHEY and CDR2 is SVGAGI. This CDR3 has 15 amino acids. V lost 6 bases and J 0 bases, leaving 13 bases between the germline ends.

Notes on this clonotype: Given a much more abundant clone one base away, this may be a read error. The rearrangement joins TRBV29-1 to TRBJ1-4, with TRBD1 as a possible D gene (5 bases). The CDR3 totals 13 residues. Germline CDR1 is SQVTM and CDR2 is ANQGSEA. V lost 7 bases and J 4 bases, leaving 13 bases between the germline ends. The CDR3 DNA reads as TGCAGCGCTCGGACAAGGGGTAATGAAAAACTGTTTTTT. This translates into CSARTRGNEKLFF.

This clonotype has only a few counts. V gene TRBV6-5 combines with J gene TRBJ2-3, with TRBD1 identical over 8 bases. The V gene end was trimmed by 4 bases and the J gene end by 4 bases; junction bases not matched to a gene: 4. The CDR3 is 14 residues long. Germline V gives CDR1 MNHEY, CDR2 SVGAGI. In nucleotides, the CDR3 is TGTGCCAGCAGTTCCCCACAGGGGGCAGATACGCAGTATTTT. Its translation is CASSSPQGADTQYF.

This clonotype was seen repeatedly, ten times or more. The chain couples TRBV6-5 to TRBJ2-7; 9 nucleotides line up with TRBD1. Unmatched junction bases numbered 8, after V lost 6 bases and J lost 2 bases. This CDR3 is 15 amino acids long. The germline gives CDR1 MNHEY, CDR2 SVGAGI. CDR3: CASSMRGQGPYEQYF. In DNA form, the CDR3 reads TGTGCCAGCAGCATGAGGGGACAGGGCCCCTACGAGCAGTACTTC.